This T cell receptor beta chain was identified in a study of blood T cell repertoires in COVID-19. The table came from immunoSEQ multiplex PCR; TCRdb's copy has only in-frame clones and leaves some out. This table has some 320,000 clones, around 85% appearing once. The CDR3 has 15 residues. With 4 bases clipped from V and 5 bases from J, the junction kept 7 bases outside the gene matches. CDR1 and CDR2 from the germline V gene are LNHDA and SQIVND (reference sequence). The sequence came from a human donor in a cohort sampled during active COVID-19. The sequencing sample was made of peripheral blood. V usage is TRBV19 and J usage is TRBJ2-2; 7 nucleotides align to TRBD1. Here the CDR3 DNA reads TGTGCCAGTAGTACGAACAGGGGTAGGACCGGGGAGCTGTTTTTT. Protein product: CASSTNRGRTGELFF.